A selection of T cell receptor beta chains follows, all from one sample in a study of blood T cell repertoires in COVID-19. Sequencing used immunoSEQ multiplex PCR; TCRdb keeps in-frame clones, though not all of them. The sample consists of some 180,000 clones, about 85% of them appearing once. The sample was PBMCs or T cells enriched from blood (not recorded which). These receptors were obtained from a woman between 35 and 50 years old in a cohort exposed to, infected with or recovered from COVID-19 (not recorded which). Both conserved end residues are part of each CDR3. Fields, in order: J gene, V gene, D gene, clone size, CDR3 DNA, CDR3 protein. The D gene is left open where the match is weak. Some rows have no size entry. The others give once, few or many, or a class for an expanded clone.

TRBJ2-1 TRBV14 NA NA TGTGCCAGCAGCCGACTCAGGGGGGAAGCGGGAGAATTTCCGAATGAGCAGTTCTTC CASSRLRGEAGEFPNEQFF
TRBJ1-1 TRBV11-2 TRBD1 NA TGTGCCAGCAGCTCACCGGGACAGGGGTGGGCTTTCTTT CASSSPGQGWAFF
TRBJ2-2 TRBV18 NA NA TGTGCCAGCTCACCAAGGGTTAGGCAGGGGTACGGATCGAACACCGGGGAGCTGTTTTTT CASSPRVRQGYGSNTGELFF
TRBJ2-7 TRBV14 NA NA TGTGCCAGCAGCCAAGGAGGTAGTTACGAGCAGTACTTC CASSQGGSYEQYF
TRBJ2-7 TRBV18 NA NA TGTGCCAGCTCACTTCAGGGGTATTACGAGCAGTACTTC CASSLQGYYEQYF
TRBJ2-3 TRBV9 TRBD2 NA TGTGCCAGCAGCGACGGGACTAGCGGGGGGCCGGGCGATACGCAGTATTTT CASSDGTSGGPGDTQYF
TRBJ2-1 TRBV6-4 TRBD2 NA TGTGCCAGCAGTGACGGGAGTGGCGGGGGGGAGCAGTTCTTC CASSDGSGGGEQFF
TRBJ1-6 TRBV2 TRBD1 NA TGTGCCGGAGGGAAACAGGGGTCCTATAATTCACCCCTCCACTTT CAGGKQGSYNSPLHF
TRBJ2-5 TRBV4-2 TRBD2 once TGTGCCAGCAGCCAAGACGGCGGGAGGAGGTCGGAGACCCAGTACTTC CASSQDGGRRSETQYF
TRBJ2-1 TRBV4-1 TRBD2 NA TGCGCCAGCAGCCCGTTCGGGAGGGGGAATGAGCAGTTCTTC CASSPFGRGNEQFF
TRBJ2-2 TRBV2 TRBD1 NA TGTGCCAGCGCCGCCTTTCCAGGGGGCGCAATGTCCGGGGAGCTGTTTTTT CASAAFPGGAMSGELFF
TRBJ2-7 TRBV25-1 NA NA TGTGCCAGCAGTGGCAGGGCCCCCTCCTACGAGCAGTACTTC CASSGRAPSYEQYF
TRBJ2-3 TRBV18 NA NA TGTGCCAGCTCACAGAGTAGCGGAATTAGCACAGATACGCAGTATTTT CASSQSSGISTDTQYF
TRBJ2-7 TRBV19 TRBD2 NA TGTGCCAGTAGTATTAGGAGCCGGGGGGTTTGCGAGCAGTACTTC CASSIRSRGVCEQYF
TRBJ1-1 TRBV5-4 NA NA TGTGCCAGCAGCTTATATGGGAGGAACACTGAAGCTTTCTTT CASSLYGRNTEAFF
TRBJ1-2 TRBV5-1 NA NA TGCGCCAGCAGTCCCGGACAGACTAACTATGGCTACACCTTC CASSPGQTNYGYTF
TRBJ1-2 TRBV3-1/TRBV3-2 NA few TGTGCCAGCAGCTACGGACAGAGTGACTACACCTTC CASSYGQSDYTF
TRBJ1-4 TRBV5-5 NA NA TGTGCCAGCAGCCGTTCCGGGGGGCGCGAAAAACTGTTTTTT CASSRSGGREKLFF
TRBJ1-1 TRBV28 NA NA TGTGCCAGCAGTTTAATCCACAGGTTGAACACTGAAGCTTTCTTT CASSLIHRLNTEAFF
TRBJ2-5 TRBV6-6 TRBD1 NA TGTGCCAGCAGCTACCGACAGGGGGAGACCCAGTACTTC CASSYRQGETQYF
TRBJ1-4 TRBV5-5 TRBD1 NA TGTGCCAGCAACTCCTACGGGGACAGGGGCCCGCCTAATGAAAAACTGTTTTTT CASNSYGDRGPPNEKLFF
TRBJ1-2 TRBV2 NA NA TGTGCCAGCAGTGAACTTACAGCTCTTTATGGCTACACCTTC CASSELTALYGYTF
TRBJ1-6 TRBV10-2 TRBD1 NA TGCGCCAGCAGTTTGCCTGACAGGGGAAGAGGGACACCCCTCCACTTT CASSLPDRGRGTPLHF
TRBJ2-7 TRBV19 TRBD2 few TGTGCCAGTAGTGAGGGACTAGCGACCTACGAGCAGTACTTC CASSEGLATYEQYF
TRBJ1-2 TRBV6-5 TRBD1 NA TGTGCCAGTAGATCTGGGACAGACCATGGCTACACCTTC CASRSGTDHGYTF
TRBJ1-2 TRBV4-1 TRBD1 NA TGCGCCAGCAGCCAGGACCAGGGGGTTAAAGCTAACTATGGCTACACCTTC CASSQDQGVKANYGYTF
TRBJ1-1 TRBV21-1 NA NA TGTGCCAGCAGCATTGAGACAGGGAGAAACACTGAAGCTTTCTTT CASSIETGRNTEAFF
TRBJ2-7 TRBV5-1 TRBD1 NA TGCGCCAGCAGCTGGGACAGGGTGTCTCGCGAGCAGTACTTC CASSWDRVSREQYF
TRBJ2-3 TRBV11-3 NA NA TGTGCCAGCAGCTCGCACGGGGATACGCAGTATTTT CASSSHGDTQYF
TRBJ1-1 TRBV6-5 NA NA TGTGCCAGCAGGACCGGGACTGAAGCTTTCTTT CASRTGTEAFF
TRBJ1-4 TRBV7-9 NA NA TGTGCCAGCAGCTCAGACCGGGGTGGGGATGAAAAACTGTTTTTT CASSSDRGGDEKLFF
TRBJ1-1 TRBV5-4 TRBD1 NA TGTGCCAGCAGCTTGGTTACAGGGGGCGAAGCTTTCTTT CASSLVTGGEAFF
TRBJ2-7 TRBV29-1 TRBD2 NA TGCAGCGCTGGGGGCCCTAGCGGGAGCTACGAGCAGTACTTC CSAGGPSGSYEQYF
TRBJ2-5 TRBV5-8 NA NA TGTGCCAGCAGCTTGAGGGGGTTCCAAGAGACCCAGTACTTC CASSLRGFQETQYF
TRBJ1-3 TRBV5-4 TRBD1 NA TGTGCCATCGGACAGGGGACCTCTGGAAACACCATATATTTT CAIGQGTSGNTIYF
TRBJ1-2 TRBV6-1 NA NA TGTGCCAGCAGTGATACCCTCCAGGTGTCATACTATGGCTACACCTTC CASSDTLQVSYYGYTF
TRBJ2-7 TRBV27 NA NA TGTGCCAGCAGTTTATCGGACTCCTCCTACGAGCAGTACTTC CASSLSDSSYEQYF
TRBJ1-1 TRBV27 NA NA TGTGCCAGCAGCACACTCCGGGACACTGAAGCTTTCTTT CASSTLRDTEAFF
TRBJ1-1 TRBV27 NA NA TGTGCCAGCAGCTTTGGCAAGAACACTGAAGCTTTCTTT CASSFGKNTEAFF
TRBJ2-1 TRBV7-9 TRBD2 once TGTGCCAGCAGCAACCTGAGGGCGGGAGGGGTCGATGAGCAGTTCTTC CASSNLRAGGVDEQFF
TRBJ1-1 TRBV4-2 NA NA TGTGCCAGCAGCCCCTGGACTGGGAACACTGAAGCTTTCTTT CASSPWTGNTEAFF
TRBJ1-2 TRBV9 TRBD1 NA TGTGCCAGCAGCCCGGGACAGGGGGGGGGCTATGGCTACACCTTC CASSPGQGGGYGYTF